This is a list of T cell receptor beta chains from one sample in a study of blood T cells in healthy people across ages. TCRdb fed the 5' RACE reads into MiXCR, producing one record per CDR3 protein. The repertoire holds about 1.4 million distinct CDR3 sequences, 59% seen once, with more than 6% in the top ten. The sequencing sample was made of blood. The receptors shown here come from a man between 18 and 35 years old in good health. Each CDR3 is given with its conserved first and last residue. A D gene is named only where the DNA matches it firmly. Some rows mark clone size as missing; the rest say once, few, many or name a class of expanded clone.

>-|16|TRBV5-6|-|TRBJ1-2
CASSLYMIRGNYGYTF
TGTGCCAGCAGCTTGTATATGATCAGGGGCAACTATGGCTACACCTTC
>-|15|TRBV4-1|-|TRBJ2-1
CASSQTEAGYNEQFF
TGCGCCAGCAGCCAAACAGAGGCCGGATACAATGAGCAGTTCTTC
>TRBD1|13|TRBV6-2/TRBV6-3|-|TRBJ1-5
CASCRDRGSPQHF
TGTGCCAGCTGCCGGGACAGGGGAAGTCCCCAGCATTTT
>-|15|TRBV18|-|TRBJ2-1
CASSTARLINNEQFF
TGTGCCAGCTCCACGGCGCGGCTTATAAACAATGAGCAGTTCTTC
>TRBD1|15|TRBV20-1|-|TRBJ2-1
CSARGATGPVYEQFF
TGCAGTGCTAGGGGGGCGACAGGGCCGGTCTATGAGCAGTTCTTC
>TRBD2|17|TRBV28|-|TRBJ2-5
CASSSPRGSGSQETQYF
TGTGCCAGCAGTTCCCCCCGAGGTAGCGGGAGCCAAGAGACCCAGTACTTC
>-|14|TRBV12-3/TRBV12-4|few|TRBJ2-7
CASSLGQGYHEQYF
TGTGCCAGCAGTCTGGGGCAGGGTTACCACGAGCAGTACTTC
>-|13|TRBV7-2|-|TRBJ2-3
CASSLGVVDTEYF
TGTGCCAGCAGCTTAGGGGTGGTGGATACGGAGTATTTT
>-|15|TRBV7-9|-|TRBJ2-7
CASSLVGSEVYEQYF
TGTGCCAGCAGCTTAGTCGGGTCGGAGGTCTACGAGCAGTACTTC
>-|15|TRBV7-2|few|TRBJ2-4
CASSLLLGSKNIQYF
TGTGCCAGCAGCTTATTATTGGGTTCCAAAAACATTCAGTACTTC
>-|14|TRBV7-2|-|TRBJ2-3
CASSLDPLTDTQYF
TGTGCCAGCAGCTTAGATCCCCTCACAGATACGCAGTATTTT
>-|11|TRBV20-1|once|TRBJ2-7
CSARDWNEQYF
TGCAGTGCAAGGGACTGGAACGAGCAGTACTTC
>-|13|TRBV20-1|-|TRBJ2-7
CSATTSLGYEQYF
TGCAGTGCTACCACTAGCCTGGGATACGAGCAGTACTTC
>-|14|TRBV5-6|-|TRBJ2-5
CASSLRLQGKTQYF
TGTGCCAGCAGCTTGAGACTACAAGGCAAGACCCAGTACTTC
>TRBD1|14|TRBV6-2/TRBV6-3|-|TRBJ1-6
CASRPGQDNSPLHF
TGTGCCAGCAGACCGGGACAGGATAATTCACCCCTCCACTTT
>-|13|TRBV20-1|-|TRBJ2-1
CSARTEGHNEQFF
TGCAGTGCTCGGACAGAAGGCCACAATGAGCAGTTCTTC
>TRBD2|17|TRBV12-3/TRBV12-4|-|TRBJ2-1
CASNHISLAGGYNEQFF
TGTGCCAGCAATCATATATCTCTAGCGGGAGGATACAATGAGCAGTTCTTC
>-|13|TRBV2|-|TRBJ1-1
CASSDNKNTQAFF
TGTGCCAGCAGCGATAACAAGAACACTCAAGCTTTCTTT
>-|14|TRBV7-9|-|TRBJ1-1
CASDPDPGGTEAFF
TGTGCCAGCGATCCGGATCCAGGCGGCACTGAAGCTTTCTTT
>-|13|TRBV7-2|-|TRBJ2-3
CASSSWERDTQYF
TGTGCCAGCAGCTCCTGGGAGAGGGATACGCAGTATTTT
>TRBD1|15|TRBV29-1|few|TRBJ2-3
CSADRTGANTDTQYF
TGCAGCGCAGACCGGACAGGGGCGAACACAGATACGCAGTATTTT
>-|14|TRBV4-1|-|TRBJ2-1
CASSQEPDSYEQFF
TGCGCCAGCAGCCAAGAACCGGATTCCTACGAGCAGTTCTTC
>-|11|TRBV29-1|-|TRBJ1-1
CSAGGGDEAFF
TGCAGCGCCGGGGGTGGGGATGAAGCTTTCTTT
>-|13|TRBV7-2|once|TRBJ2-5
CASSQPRNNEQYF
TGTGCCAGCAGCCAACCTCGTAACAATGAGCAGTACTTC
>-|15|TRBV4-2|-|TRBJ2-7
CASSQDLRAGYEQYF
TGTGCCAGCAGCCAAGATCTCCGGGCAGGCTACGAGCAGTACTTC
>-|12|TRBV29-1|-|TRBJ2-7
CSVEDHRDEQYF
TGCAGCGTTGAAGATCATAGGGACGAGCAGTACTTC